These T cell receptor beta chains were read from a single sample in a study of cytomegalovirus exposure and HLA in healthy donors. Clones were read by immunoSEQ multiplex PCR, and TCRdb kept only the in-frame ones, dropping some. Of around 180,000 clones in the sample, roughly 86% were seen once. The sequenced material came from PBMCs. The receptor source for this set is a woman aged 18-30 years in good health and CMV-seronegative. CDR3s include the opening cysteine and the closing phenylalanine or tryptophan. Fields, in order: CDR3 length, D gene, clone size, V gene, J gene, CDR3 DNA, CDR3 protein. D genes are given only for firm matches. Size values are once, few and many counts, or a class for expanded clones, and some rows have none.

cdr3_length: 13
d_call: -
clone_size: -
v_call: TRBV5-1
j_call: TRBJ2-2
cdr3_nt: TGCGCCAGCAGCGCTTTAGAGGTCGGGGAGCTGTTTTTT
cdr3_aa: CASSALEVGELFF

cdr3_length: 16
d_call: -
clone_size: -
v_call: TRBV5-1
j_call: TRBJ2-2
cdr3_nt: TGCGCCAGCACCCCGATGGGGGGAACGAACACCGGGGAGCTGTTTTTT
cdr3_aa: CASTPMGGTNTGELFF

cdr3_length: 15
d_call: TRBD1
clone_size: -
v_call: TRBV18
j_call: TRBJ1-1
cdr3_nt: TGTGCCAGCTCACCAGGACAGGGATGGAACACTGAAGCTTTCTTT
cdr3_aa: CASSPGQGWNTEAFF

cdr3_length: 15
d_call: -
clone_size: -
v_call: TRBV11-2
j_call: TRBJ2-7
cdr3_nt: TGTGCCAGCAGCTTAGATCGGAGGAGCTCCTACGAGCAGTACTTC
cdr3_aa: CASSLDRRSSYEQYF

cdr3_length: 19
d_call: TRBD1
clone_size: -
v_call: TRBV10-2
j_call: TRBJ2-7
cdr3_nt: TGCGCCAGCAGTGAGTCTAGGTACAGGGGTTCCGTCCTTACCTACGAGCAGTACTTC
cdr3_aa: CASSESRYRGSVLTYEQYF

cdr3_length: 12
d_call: -
clone_size: -
v_call: TRBV29-1
j_call: TRBJ2-7
cdr3_nt: TGCAGCGTAGGACGGACAGACAACGAGCAGTACTTC
cdr3_aa: CSVGRTDNEQYF

cdr3_length: 16
d_call: -
clone_size: -
v_call: TRBV5-1
j_call: TRBJ1-1
cdr3_nt: TGCGCCAGCAGCTTGGCACGGGAGCCTTCGAACACTGAAGCTTTCTTT
cdr3_aa: CASSLAREPSNTEAFF

cdr3_length: 15
d_call: TRBD1
clone_size: -
v_call: TRBV27
j_call: TRBJ1-2
cdr3_nt: TGTGCCAGCAGTTTATCAGGGGGCGGACTATATGGCTACACCTTC
cdr3_aa: CASSLSGGGLYGYTF

cdr3_length: 15
d_call: -
clone_size: -
v_call: TRBV6-5
j_call: TRBJ2-2
cdr3_nt: TGTGCCAGCAGCCGCGCCGGGTCCAACACCGGGGAGCTGTTTTTT
cdr3_aa: CASSRAGSNTGELFF

cdr3_length: 17
d_call: TRBD1
clone_size: few
v_call: TRBV5-5
j_call: TRBJ1-2
cdr3_nt: TGTGCCAGCAGCTTGTTCCGGGACAGTCTCCCAGGTTATGGCTACACCTTC
cdr3_aa: CASSLFRDSLPGYGYTF

cdr3_length: 11
d_call: -
clone_size: -
v_call: TRBV7-9
j_call: TRBJ2-1
cdr3_nt: TGTGCCAGCAGCGTCGAGGCTGGGCAGTTCTTC
cdr3_aa: CASSVEAGQFF

cdr3_length: 17
d_call: -
clone_size: -
v_call: TRBV4-1
j_call: TRBJ2-1
cdr3_nt: TGCGCCAGCAGCGCCCGGCAAACGGGTTCGGTCGGGAATGAGCAGTTCTTC
cdr3_aa: CASSARQTGSVGNEQFF

cdr3_length: 15
d_call: TRBD1
clone_size: -
v_call: TRBV2
j_call: TRBJ1-5
cdr3_nt: TGTGCCAGCTCCGGGACAGCGGAGGGCAATCAGCCCCAGCATTTT
cdr3_aa: CASSGTAEGNQPQHF

cdr3_length: 16
d_call: -
clone_size: -
v_call: TRBV7-9
j_call: TRBJ2-7
cdr3_nt: TGTGCCAGCAGCTTAAGGTCGGGCGGGACGGCGGACGAGCAGTACTTC
cdr3_aa: CASSLRSGGTADEQYF

cdr3_length: 15
d_call: -
clone_size: -
v_call: TRBV11-2
j_call: TRBJ1-3
cdr3_nt: TGTGCCAGCAGCCCAAACCTTAGCTCTGGAAACACCATATATTTT
cdr3_aa: CASSPNLSSGNTIYF

cdr3_length: 14
d_call: -
clone_size: -
v_call: TRBV11-2
j_call: TRBJ2-7
cdr3_nt: TGTGCCAGCAGCCTTCACGGGGGGCCCTACGAGCAGTACTTC
cdr3_aa: CASSLHGGPYEQYF

cdr3_length: 15
d_call: TRBD2
clone_size: -
v_call: TRBV4-1
j_call: TRBJ2-1
cdr3_nt: TGCGCCAGCAGCCGTACTAGCGGGGATTACAATGAGCAGTTCTTC
cdr3_aa: CASSRTSGDYNEQFF

cdr3_length: 16
d_call: TRBD2
clone_size: -
v_call: TRBV29-1
j_call: TRBJ2-1
cdr3_nt: TGCAGCGTTGATGTCGCGGGAGGCCGCTCCTACAATGAGCAGTTCTTC
cdr3_aa: CSVDVAGGRSYNEQFF

cdr3_length: 16
d_call: TRBD1
clone_size: -
v_call: TRBV4-2
j_call: TRBJ1-5
cdr3_nt: TGTGCCAGCAGCCAAACCCCGGGACAGAGCAATCAGCCCCAGCATTTT
cdr3_aa: CASSQTPGQSNQPQHF

cdr3_length: 19
d_call: -
clone_size: once
v_call: TRBV21-1
j_call: TRBJ2-7
cdr3_nt: TGTGCCAGCAGCACGGGACTAGCGGGAGGTCCCCCGAGCGACTACGAGCAGTACTTC
cdr3_aa: CASSTGLAGGPPSDYEQYF

cdr3_length: 17
d_call: TRBD1
clone_size: -
v_call: TRBV4-1
j_call: TRBJ2-3
cdr3_nt: TGCGCCAGCAGCTCAACCGGGACAGGGGGACCTACAGATACGCAGTATTTT
cdr3_aa: CASSSTGTGGPTDTQYF

cdr3_length: 15
d_call: -
clone_size: -
v_call: TRBV5-1
j_call: TRBJ1-4
cdr3_nt: TGCGCCAGCAGCTTAGTTGGGGGGGATAATGAAAAACTGTTTTTT
cdr3_aa: CASSLVGGDNEKLFF

cdr3_length: 13
d_call: -
clone_size: -
v_call: TRBV30
j_call: TRBJ1-3
cdr3_nt: TGTGCCTGGAGAGGGGCTTCGAGAAACACCATATATTTT
cdr3_aa: CAWRGASRNTIYF

cdr3_length: 12
d_call: -
clone_size: few
v_call: TRBV6-5
j_call: TRBJ1-2
cdr3_nt: TGTGCCAGCAGGGGGGGGGCCTATGGCTACACCTTC
cdr3_aa: CASRGGAYGYTF

cdr3_length: 16
d_call: TRBD1
clone_size: -
v_call: TRBV27
j_call: TRBJ1-2
cdr3_nt: TGTGCCAGCAGGCCAATTACAACAGGGGGCGCGTATGGCTACACCTTC
cdr3_aa: CASRPITTGGAYGYTF

cdr3_length: 13
d_call: -
clone_size: -
v_call: TRBV7-7
j_call: TRBJ2-3
cdr3_nt: TGTGCCAGCAGCGTTAGTGTGAGGGATACGCAGTATTTT
cdr3_aa: CASSVSVRDTQYF

cdr3_length: 17
d_call: -
clone_size: -
v_call: TRBV21-1
j_call: TRBJ2-1
cdr3_nt: TGTGCCAGCAGAAAAGGGGCAGGGGTTGGGTCCTACAATGAGCAGTTCTTC
cdr3_aa: CASRKGAGVGSYNEQFF

cdr3_length: 16
d_call: -
clone_size: -
v_call: TRBV7-9
j_call: TRBJ1-1
cdr3_nt: TGTGCCAGCAGCTTAAACAGGAGGGTCGGGGACACTGAAGCTTTCTTT
cdr3_aa: CASSLNRRVGDTEAFF

cdr3_length: 15
d_call: -
clone_size: -
v_call: TRBV9
j_call: TRBJ1-5
cdr3_nt: TGTGCCAGCAGCGCCGGACAGTTTAGCAATCAGCCCCAGCATTTT
cdr3_aa: CASSAGQFSNQPQHF